This TCR beta chain was retrieved from a study of blood T cell repertoires in COVID-19 (dated by TCRdb to the early 2020s). For the wider study: Samples covering the acute and convalescent phases of COVID-19 were provided by collaborators in the United States, Italy and Spain. The prospective study material was composed of cDNA or gDNA derived from T cells, B-cell-depleted T cells, or PBMCs. The repertoires were released in a freely available public database intended as a resource for research on the immune response to SARS-CoV-2. Where HLA class I and class II types were available, the types were taken from metadata supplied by the sample provider, not from assay-based typing. A de-identified subject ID, COVID-19 status, age in years and sex were almost always included in the sample metadata. Subjects who had been exposed to COVID-19, were actively infected with it, or had recovered from it provided the deeply sampled blood TCRbeta repertoires that made up the dataset. Samples came from the ongoing ImmuneRACE study (first 160 participants) plus 1,254 subjects from 6 global collaborators.

Collaborating institutions collected whole blood in K2EDTA tubes following their own protocols. For TCRbeta analysis, collaborator samples were shipped as frozen whole blood, as isolated PBMCs, or as DNA extracted from either sample type. Broad study findings and their caveats: Clinical and demographic metadata were provided uncurated, with the amount varying by source and participant.

This clone was detected ten times or more. Its cognate antigen has yet to be identified. There are no base qualities to consult, and no much larger clone falls within one base. The CDR3 sequence holds 14 residues, the cysteine and phenylalanine included. The kept DNA is CDR3 alone, 42 bases in frame from the first base. From a lookup of the germline V gene (reference sequence), CDR1 and CDR2 are LGHDT and YNNKEL. V is pared back by 0 bases and J by 6 bases, with 12 bases lying between the germline termini. TCRbeta CDR3 regions were amplified from genomic DNA using the immunoSEQ Assay, a bias-controlled multiplex PCR. As for the original processing: The number of nucleated cells in each sample was estimated from the amplification of reference gene primers within the assay. Sequence reads were collapsed and filtered to measure the absolute abundance of every unique TCRbeta CDR3 rearrangement. Productive Simpson clonality was computed per sample as the square root of Simpson's diversity index over productive rearrangements. TCRdb provides this immuneACCESS table in a form limited to in-frame rearrangements. Some clones are lacking; in checked studies, under half of them reflect an unresolved V gene, and why the rest are absent is not known. V and J calls and clone size are those listed in that table; D and trimming were worked out from the DNA. The sample records under 45,000 clones, 70% to 85% of which are singletons. The ten biggest clones cover 20% to 30% of the sample.

The rearranged chain carries TRBV3-1 (or the pseudogene TRBV3-2) and TRBJ2-7, with the D gene uncertain. The sequencing input was peripheral blood. This TCR was sampled from a human donor with acute or convalescent COVID-19. The donor label of this sample is uncertain. This receptor has the CDR3 CASSQDRVVGEQYF. The DNA sequence is TGTGCCAGCAGCCAAGATCGGGTCGTGGGCGAGCAGTACTTC.